What follows are 7 T cell receptor beta chains derived from one specimen sequenced in a study of blood T cell repertoires in COVID-19 (dated by TCRdb to 2018 to 2021). Library preparation employed the immunoSEQ multiplex PCR assay. TCRdb's version of the immuneACCESS table is confined to in-frame rearrangements and falls short of the full clone set. An unresolved V gene accounts for under half of the shortfall where checked; the remainder is of unknown origin. This sample comprises roughly 300,000 clones, 85% of them detected only once. The biggest ten clones account for about 2.5% of the sample. The sequencing sample was made of PBMCs or T cells enriched from blood (not recorded which). The receptors here all came from a woman aged 50 to 65 who had recovered from COVID-19.

V and J are TRBV5-1 and TRBJ1-4; 7 bases fit TRBD1. There are 15 residues in the CDR3. The V segment lost 5 bases and the J segment 3 bases; nucleotides outside the gene matches: 7. Germline-derived CDR1 and CDR2 are SGHRS and YFSETQ. Here the CDR3 reads CASSSTGQSNEKLFF. The CDR3 bases are TGCGCCAGCAGTTCGACGGGACAGTCTAATGAAAAACTGTTTTTT.

About this clone itself: Other DNA sequences from this sample encode an identical CDR3 as well. The chain has TRBV6-5 and TRBJ1-3; 7 positions match TRBD1. CDR3 length equals 15 residues. Germline assignment: CDR1 MNHEY and CDR2 SVGAGI. V trimming: 2 bases; J trimming: 0 bases; junction bases outside the gene matches: 1. The CDR3: CASSYAGGSGNTIYF. DNA for the CDR3: TGTGCCAGCAGTTACGCAGGGGGCTCTGGAAACACCATATATTTT.

In DNA form, the CDR3 reads TGTGCCAGCAGCTTAGGGCAGGCATTACTAGATGGCTACACCTTC. As protein: CASSLGQALLDGYTF. This chain uses TRBV11-2 with TRBJ1-2; no firm D call. Trimming removed 1 base at V and 6 bases at J, with 15 bases between. The CDR3 length is 15 residues. CDR1 is SGHAT and CDR2 is FQNNGV in the germline V gene.

The CDR3 DNA reads as TGCGCCAGCAGCCAAGTAGGGGTGGTAGGGGAAAAACTGTTTTTT. Protein product: CASSQVGVVGEKLFF. The genes are TRBV4-3 and TRBJ1-4; perhaps TRBD1 as D (5 bases). The CDR3 consists of 15 residues. Deletions cut 1 base from V and 8 bases from J, with 14 bases between. The germline V gene has CDR1 LGHNA and CDR2 YSLEER.

V usage is TRBV7-9 and J usage is TRBJ2-5; 7 nucleotides match TRBD2. CDR1 and CDR2 (germline): SEHNR, FQNEAQ (reference sequence). The length of the CDR3 is 15 residues. Germline trimming cut 3 bases from V and 4 bases from J; bases unmatched to any gene: 8. The CDR3 region is CASSLAGGSTETQYF. The CDR3 DNA is TGTGCCAGCAGCTTGGCGGGCGGGAGCACAGAGACCCAGTACTTC.

The chain combines TRBV13 with TRBJ2-5, with 8 bases identical to TRBD1. The CDR3 is 16 residues long. Trimming at V came to 0 bases and at J to 7 bases, leaving 10 bases not matched to a gene. The germline V gene has CDR1 PRHDT and CDR2 FYEKMQ (reference sequence). The CDR3 spells CASSLGGTGQSGTQYF. The CDR3 DNA reads TGTGCCAGCAGCTTAGGCGGGACAGGACAATCGGGGACCCAGTACTTC. Drawing the rest from reference TRBV13 and TRBJ2-5, the complete variable domain is AAGVIQSPRHLIKEKRETATLKCYPIPRHDTVYWYQQGPGQDPQFLISFYEKMQSDKGSIPDRFSAQQFSDYHSELNMSSLELGDSALYFCASSLGGTGQSGTQYFGPGTRLLVL.

In this sample, this clone turned up a few times. The chain is built from TRBV9 and TRBJ1-2; D unclear. This CDR3 comprises 16 residues. Deletions cut 0 bases from V and 4 bases from J, with 16 bases between. Germline CDR1 and CDR2: SGDLS and YYNGEE. CDR3 amino acids: CASSVEEGFGVYGYTF. As DNA, the CDR3 is TGTGCCAGCAGCGTAGAAGAGGGATTTGGGGTCTATGGCTACACCTTC.